This TCR beta chain was identified in a study of post-analysis software for immune sequencing data. Study overall: The cohort encompassed relapsing-remitting, secondary progressive and progressive-relapsing multiple sclerosis disease courses. Study outcomes and limitations: A handful of TRBV segments were significantly more frequent in patients than in controls. TRBV5-6, TRBV5-1 and TRBV20-1 were among these segments.

Trimming cost V 5 bases and J 4 bases, with 16 bases left between them. This CDR3 is 15 amino acids long. Per the germline V gene, CDR1 is KGHDR and CDR2 is SFDVKD. Notes on this clonotype: The antigen is not known.

Carried by the TCR beta cDNA libraries were unique molecular identifiers. TCRdb itself ran the PCR reads through MiXCR, one entry per CDR3 protein. The data contain 800,000 to 950,000 distinct CDR3 sequences, approximately 50% of them singletons. The specimen was blood. This sequence joins TRBV24-1 and TRBJ2-5, with D perhaps TRBD1 (6 bases). The origin of this receptor is a girl aged 5 to 17 with multiple sclerosis. CDR3 amino acids: CATSATWQGRETQYF. CDR3 in DNA: TGTGCCACCAGTGCCACATGGCAGGGGCGAGAGACCCAGTACTTC.